This T cell receptor (beta chain) was documented in a study of cytomegalovirus exposure and HLA in healthy donors. CDR1 LNHDA and CDR2 SQIVND come from the germline V gene (reference sequence). Between the trimmed V and J ends, which lost 4 bases and 0 bases, there was a span of 12 bases. The CDR3 has 15 residues. This clone showed up just once. The antigen is not known. Study-wide results and limits: For most TCR beta V segments, an earlier analysis put the productive rate at about 87% or about 30% of the time. As a later analysis revealed, the rate of TCR association differed by HLA locus, with DRB1 most and HLA-C fewest.

Primers for the PCR totalled 60 Vbeta and 13 Jbeta. The protocol was immunoSEQ multiplex PCR, while the TCRdb copy is restricted to in-frame clones and leaves out a portion. The sample shows 150,000 to 200,000 clones, about four fifths of them seen only once. The origin of this receptor is a woman between 45 and 65 years old in good health and CMV-seronegative. Source material: PBMCs. The chain links TRBV19 to TRBJ1-1, with a weak D call TRBD1 (6 bases). Written as DNA, the CDR3 is TGTGCCAGTAGTAATCAGGGGTCGGTGAACACTGAAGCTTTCTTT. As protein: CASSNQGSVNTEAFF.